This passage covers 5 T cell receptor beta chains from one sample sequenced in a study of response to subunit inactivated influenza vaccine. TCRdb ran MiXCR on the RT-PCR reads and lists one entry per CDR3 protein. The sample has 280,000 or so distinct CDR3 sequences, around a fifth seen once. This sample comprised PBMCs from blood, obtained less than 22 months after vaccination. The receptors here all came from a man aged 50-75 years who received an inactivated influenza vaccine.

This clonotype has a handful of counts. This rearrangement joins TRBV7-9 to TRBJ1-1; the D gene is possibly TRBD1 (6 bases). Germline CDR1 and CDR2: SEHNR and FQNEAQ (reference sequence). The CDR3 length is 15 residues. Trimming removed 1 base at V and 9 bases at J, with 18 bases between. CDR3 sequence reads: CASSLVVGAGSKAFF. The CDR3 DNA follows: TGTGCCAGCAGCTTAGTAGTGGGGGCAGGGTCAAAAGCTTTCTTT.

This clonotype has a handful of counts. The CDR3 is CASSFPKNRTSRQTYNEQFF. The CDR3 DNA follows: TGCGCCAGCAGCTTTCCCAAAAATCGGACTAGCCGGCAGACATACAATGAGCAGTTCTTC. The chain recombines TRBV5-1 with TRBJ2-1; TRBD2 aligns across 8 bases. From germline, CDR1 is SGHRS and CDR2 YFSETQ. V was clipped by 2 bases and J by 4 bases; unmatched bases: 20. This CDR3 spans 20 amino acids. Full variable domain (remainder filled in from reference TRBV5-1 and TRBJ2-1): KAGVTQTPRYLIKTRGQQVTLSCSPISGHRSVSWYQQTPGQGLQFLFEYFSETQRNKGNFPGRFSGRQFSNSRSEMNVSTLELGDSALYLCASSFPKNRTSRQTYNEQFFGPGTRLTVL.

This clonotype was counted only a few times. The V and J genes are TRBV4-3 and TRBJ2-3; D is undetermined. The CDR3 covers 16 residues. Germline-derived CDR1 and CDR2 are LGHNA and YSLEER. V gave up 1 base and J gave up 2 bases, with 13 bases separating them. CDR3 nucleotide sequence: TGCGCCAGCAGCCAAGGTATCAGTGACCCCACAGATACGCAGTATTTT. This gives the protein CASSQGISDPTDTQYF.

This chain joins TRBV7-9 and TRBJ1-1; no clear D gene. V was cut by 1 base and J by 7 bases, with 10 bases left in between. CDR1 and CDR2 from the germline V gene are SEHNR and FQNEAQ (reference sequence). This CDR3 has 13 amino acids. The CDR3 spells CASSLEGNREAFF. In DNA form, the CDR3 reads TGTGCCAGCAGCTTAGAAGGGAACCGTGAAGCTTTCTTT.

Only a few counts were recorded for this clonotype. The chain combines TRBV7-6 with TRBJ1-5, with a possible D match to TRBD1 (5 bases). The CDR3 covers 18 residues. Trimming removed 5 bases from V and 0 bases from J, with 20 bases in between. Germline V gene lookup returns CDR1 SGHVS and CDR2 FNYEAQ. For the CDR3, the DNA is TGTGCCAGCAGCACCCGATTTCCGGGGGGAAATAGCAATCAGCCCCAGCATTTT. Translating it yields CASSTRFPGGNSNQPQHF. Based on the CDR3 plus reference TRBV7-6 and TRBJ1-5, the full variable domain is GAGVSQSPRYKVTKRGQDVALRCDPISGHVSLYWYRQALGQGPEFLTYFNYEAQQDKSGLPNDRFSAERPEGSISTLTIQRTEQRDSAMYRCASSTRFPGGNSNQPQHFGDGTRLSIL.